A single sample gave rise to the 10 T cell receptor beta chains below, sequenced in a study of tumor-infiltrating lymphocytes in primary liver carcinoma. Co-extraction of both nucleic acids (RNA and DNA) used roughly 18-34 mg of unsorted bulk tissue. Constant-region priming of 500 ng total RNA yielded TCR beta cDNA. What produced the TCR beta libraries was three nested multiplex PCR rounds using slightly modified ARM-PCR. Two initial PCR rounds of around 10 cycles each paired TRBV1-TRBV30 forward primers with a C-beta reverse primer. MiXCR, applied by TCRdb to the multiplex PCR reads, yields one record per CDR3 protein. This table has 20,000 to 30,000 distinct CDR3 sequences, roughly three quarters appearing once. What was sequenced was liver tumor tissue from sampling region 5. The subset was: tumor region T5, tumor centre. The receptors were sampled from a young woman with primary liver carcinoma and hepatitis B virus infection.

Ten or more counts support this clonotype. The chain uses TRBV9 and TRBJ2-7; the D is unclear. The germline gives CDR1 SGDLS, CDR2 YYNGEE. V was cut by 4 bases and J by 2 bases, with 13 bases left in between. The CDR3 totals 14 residues. The CDR3 region has the DNA TGTGCCAGCAGCACCCAGGAAGGAGCCTACGAGCAGTACTTC. Translation: CASSTQEGAYEQYF.

The CDR3 sequence is CTNSLALGDTQYF. The DNA of the CDR3 is TGTACCAACAGCTTAGCGCTGGGGGATACGCAGTATTTT. The gene calls are TRBV11-2 and TRBJ2-3; possibly TRBD2 for D (5 bases). Germline lookup yields CDR1 SGHAT and CDR2 FQNNGV. The CDR3 totals 13 residues.

This clonotype showed up many times. The CDR3 here is CASRQLNEQFF. CDR3 nucleotide sequence: TGTGCCAGCCGACAGCTTAATGAGCAGTTCTTC. This sequence joins TRBV11-2 and TRBJ2-1; weak D call: TRBD1 (5 bases). Germline CDR1 reads SGHAT; CDR2 reads FQNNGV. The CDR3 length is 11 residues. The ends were cut back, 8 bases at V and 7 bases at J, with 9 bases in the middle.

Of note for this clonotype: One end of the junction does not line up with germline, which may come from a read error. The V gene is TRBV7-8, the J gene TRBJ2-3; D is possibly TRBD2 (8 bases). The CDR3 is 19 residues long. The germline CDR1 and CDR2 sequences are SGHVS and FQNEAQ. CDR3 sequence reads: CASNTRRGGRGTHTDTQYF. The CDR3 DNA reads as TGTGCCAGCAACACTCGCCGGGGGGGCAGGGGGACACACACAGATACGCAGTATTTC.

This clonotype was counted many times. This chain links TRBV11-2 with TRBJ2-5; the D gene could be TRBD1 or TRBD2 (6 bases each). Germline loops: CDR1 SGHAT, CDR2 FQNNGV. Trimming left V 8 bases short and J 5 bases short, with 18 bases between. The CDR3 runs to 14 residues. CDR3 sequence: CASQRRGAAETQYF. DNA of the CDR3: TGTGCCAGCCAGAGGAGGGGGGCAGCGGAGACCCAGTACTTC. The full variable domain, completed using reference TRBV11-2 and TRBJ2-5, is EAGVAQSPRYKIIEKRQSVAFWCNPISGHATLYWYQQILGQGPKLLIQFQNNGVVDDSQLPKDRFSAERLKGVDSTLKIQPAKLEDSAVYLCASQRRGAAETQYFGPGTRLLVL.

Concerning this clonotype itself: No conserved phenylalanine or tryptophan is present at the end of the CDR3, so a read error is the likely explanation. The chain joins TRBV30 to TRBJ2-5; unclear D gene. This CDR3 contains 15 residues. V lost 0 bases and J lost 5, with 16 bases in between. CDR1 is GTSNPN, CDR2 SVGIG, per germline (reference sequence). CDR3 bases: TGTGCCTGGAGTGTCGGCTGGGGTGGGTGGGAGACCCAGTACCTC. Amino acids: CAWSVGWGGWETQYL.

Notes on this clonotype: At one boundary the junction diverges from the germline segment, which might be a read error. The V and J genes are TRBV6-4 and TRBJ2-7; D is unresolved. The CDR3 runs to 13 residues. Germline assignment: CDR1 MRHNA and CDR2 SNTAGT. Here the CDR3 reads CASETRSPYEEYF. CDR3 nucleotides: TGTGCCAGTGAGACACGGTCCCCCTACGAGGAGTACTTC.

Turning to this clonotype: At one end, the junction sequence differs from germline, possibly due to a read error. This chain connects TRBV12-3 or TRBV12-4 to TRBJ1-6; TRBD1 agrees at 8 bases. CDR3 length: 13 residues. As DNA, the CDR3 is TGTACCAGCGGTCGACAGGGGCATTCACCCCTCCACTTT. This encodes CTSGRQGHSPLHF.

CDR3 in amino acids: CASSQDPLTSGRAVTTETQYF. The CDR3 region has the DNA TGCGCCAGCAGCCAGGACCCCTTAACTAGCGGGAGGGCGGTGACGACGGAAACGCAGTATTTT. The chain carries TRBV4-3 and TRBJ2-3; 13 bases align to TRBD2. The trim removed 3 bases at V and 9 bases at J, leaving 24 bases unmatched. The V gene's germline CDR1 is LGHNA and CDR2 YSLEER. CDR3 size: 21 residues.

As regards this clonotype: No conserved phenylalanine or tryptophan is present at the end of the CDR3, so a read error is the likely explanation. The chain couples TRBV7-3 to TRBJ2-1; 9 bases align to TRBD2. CDR3 length: 13 amino acids. Unmatched junction bases numbered 4, after V lost 3 bases and J lost 10 bases. CDR1 is SGHTA, CDR2 FQGTGA, per germline. DNA of the CDR3: TGTGCCAGCAGCTTGACGACTAGCGGAGAGCAGTTCTCC. Translating gives CASSLTTSGEQFS.